A single sample is the source of the 5 T cell receptor beta chains below, sequenced in a study of regulatory T cells in long-lasting Graves disease. Indicated time point: persistent/refractory GD, antithyroid drugs over 5 years with positive TRAb. PBMCs provided the RNA from which the TCR library was made. Both iRepertoire HTBI primers and Arm-PCR of CDR3 regions were used to build the TCR beta libraries. TCRdb called the multiplex PCR reads again in MiXCR, with one record for every CDR3 protein. The repertoire holds a few hundred thousand distinct CDR3 sequences, with around 20% as singletons. The sample consisted of peripheral blood mononuclear cells (PBMCs), taken when the disease was refractory, from a patient treated with antithyroid drugs. The receptors were gathered from a female donor with Graves disease.

The table lists this clonotype with many counts. Because the CDR3's place on the DNA is in doubt, the DNA is left out and the CDR3 is given as listed by TCRdb. V is TRBV27 and J is TRBJ2-4; the table's D call, TRBD2, has no DNA check behind it. Counting both end residues, the CDR3 totals 18 amino acids. CDR1 and CDR2 from the germline V gene are MNHEY and SMNVEV (reference sequence). The CDR3 reads CASSRAGPEGLAKNIQYF.

This clonotype was counted many times. The V gene is TRBV6-1, the J gene TRBJ1-1; 8 nucleotides match TRBD1. Trimming took 7 bases from V and 1 from J; bases not matched to a gene: 8. CDR1 is MNHNS and CDR2 is SASEGT in the germline V gene. This CDR3 has 15 residues. As DNA, the CDR3 is TGTGCCAGCAAAAGGGACAGGAATCGGAACACTGAAGCTTTCTTT. Encoded protein: CASKRDRNRNTEAFF.

The sample holds many counts of this clonotype. This chain links TRBV3-1 with TRBJ2-7; no reliable D call. V shed 5 bases and J shed 2 bases, with 10 bases lying between them. The CDR3 spans 13 residues. CDR1 LGHDT and CDR2 YNNKEL come from the germline V gene (reference sequence). CDR3 residues: CASSKGPTYEQYF. In DNA form, the CDR3 reads TGTGCCAGCAGCAAAGGGCCAACCTACGAGCAGTACTTC.

The chain employs TRBV30 and TRBJ2-2; no clear D gene. The CDR3 is 15 amino acids. V was cut by 2 bases and J by 0 bases, with 10 bases left in between. Germline CDR1 GTSNPN, CDR2 SVGIG (reference sequence). CDR3 DNA: TGTGCCTGGAGTTTGGCGGTCACGAACACCGGGGAGCTGTTTTTT. Protein sequence: CAWSLAVTNTGELFF.

V and J are TRBV6-2 or TRBV6-3 and TRBJ2-4; D gene unclear. In germline, CDR1 is MNHEY, CDR2 SVGEGT. The CDR3 has 10 residues. Trimming removed 5 bases at V and 10 bases at J, with 6 bases between. CDR3 in DNA: TGTGCCAGCAGTGGGGTAATTCAGTACTTC. It yields the protein CASSGVIQYF.